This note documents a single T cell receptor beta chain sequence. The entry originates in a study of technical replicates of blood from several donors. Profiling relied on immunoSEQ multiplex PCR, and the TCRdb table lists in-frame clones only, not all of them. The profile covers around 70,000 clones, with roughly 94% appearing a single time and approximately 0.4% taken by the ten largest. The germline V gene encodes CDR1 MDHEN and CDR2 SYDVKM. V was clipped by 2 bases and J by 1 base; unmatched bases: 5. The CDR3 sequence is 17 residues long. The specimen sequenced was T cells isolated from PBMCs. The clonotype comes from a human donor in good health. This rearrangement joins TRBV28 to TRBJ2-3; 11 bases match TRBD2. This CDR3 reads CASSLITSGRGTDTQYF. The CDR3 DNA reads TGTGCCAGCAGTTTAATAACTAGCGGGAGAGGCACAGATACGCAGTATTTT.